The sequence of this T cell receptor (beta chain) was determined in a study of shared clonotypes between healthy human individuals. This table comes from immunoSEQ multiplex PCR, and its TCRdb copy is limited to in-frame clones, with some not included. The sample consists of fewer than 650,000 clones, approximately 80% of them appearing once. Trimming took off 4 bases at V and 5 bases at J, with 12 bases between the two ends. The CDR3 is 14 residues long. Germline assignment: CDR1 MNHEY and CDR2 SVGAGI. All of the donors resided in Nashville, Tennessee, and each was a Caucasian adult. Sequenced input: PBMCs. The chain carries TRBV6-5 and TRBJ2-1; no clear D. This TCR was sampled from a woman aged 40 to 50 in good health. Some clones in this sample may be carry-over from other donors' samples. The CDR3 DNA is TGTGCCAGCAGTTTCGGACGGGTTAACAATGAGCAGTTCTTC. Protein product: CASSFGRVNNEQFF.